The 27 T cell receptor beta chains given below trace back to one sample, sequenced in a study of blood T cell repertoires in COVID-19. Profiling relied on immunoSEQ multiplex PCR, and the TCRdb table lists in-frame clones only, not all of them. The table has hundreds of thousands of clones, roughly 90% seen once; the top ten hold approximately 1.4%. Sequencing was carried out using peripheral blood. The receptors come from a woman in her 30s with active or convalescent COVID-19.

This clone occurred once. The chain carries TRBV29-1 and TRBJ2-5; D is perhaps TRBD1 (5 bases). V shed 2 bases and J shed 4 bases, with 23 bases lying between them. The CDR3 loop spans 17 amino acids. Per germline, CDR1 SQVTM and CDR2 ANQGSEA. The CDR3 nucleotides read TGCAGCGTTGAATTCCAGGGCATGCTGAAATTTGGAGAGACCCAGTACTTC. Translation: CSVEFQGMLKFGETQYF.

The CDR3 sequence: CASKAGGSEAFF. In nucleotides, the CDR3 is TGTGCCAGCAAGGCGGGAGGGAGTGAAGCTTTCTTT. The chain links TRBV27 to TRBJ1-1; no firm D call. This CDR3 has 12 amino acids. V lost 7 bases, J lost 7 bases, and 13 bases lay in between. The germline V gene encodes CDR1 MNHEY and CDR2 SMNVEV (reference sequence).

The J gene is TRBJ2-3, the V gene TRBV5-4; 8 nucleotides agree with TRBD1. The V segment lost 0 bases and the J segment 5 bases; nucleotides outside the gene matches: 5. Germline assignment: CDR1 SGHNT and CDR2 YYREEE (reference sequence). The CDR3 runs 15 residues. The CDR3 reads CASSLAGGGKDTQYF. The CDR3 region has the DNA TGTGCCAGCAGCTTGGCAGGGGGCGGGAAAGATACGCAGTATTTT.

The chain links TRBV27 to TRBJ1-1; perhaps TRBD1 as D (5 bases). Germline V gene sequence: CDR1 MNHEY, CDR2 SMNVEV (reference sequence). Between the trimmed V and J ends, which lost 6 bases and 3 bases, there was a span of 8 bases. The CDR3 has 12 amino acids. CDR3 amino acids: CASRGLYTEAFF. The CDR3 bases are TGTGCCAGCAGGGGGCTGTACACTGAAGCTTTCTTT.

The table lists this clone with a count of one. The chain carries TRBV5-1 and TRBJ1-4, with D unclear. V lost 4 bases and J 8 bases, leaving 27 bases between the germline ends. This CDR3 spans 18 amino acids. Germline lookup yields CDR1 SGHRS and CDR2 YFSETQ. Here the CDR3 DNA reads TGCGCCAGCAGCCCCCGAGGGCACAGCGATGGGGTGGGGGAAAAACTGTTTTTT. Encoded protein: CASSPRGHSDGVGEKLFF.

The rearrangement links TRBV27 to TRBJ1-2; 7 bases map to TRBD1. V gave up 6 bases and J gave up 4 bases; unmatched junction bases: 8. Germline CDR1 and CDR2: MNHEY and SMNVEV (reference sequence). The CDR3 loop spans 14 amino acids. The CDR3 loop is CASSFTGVGYGYTF. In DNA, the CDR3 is TGTGCCAGCAGCTTTACAGGGGTGGGCTATGGCTACACCTTC.

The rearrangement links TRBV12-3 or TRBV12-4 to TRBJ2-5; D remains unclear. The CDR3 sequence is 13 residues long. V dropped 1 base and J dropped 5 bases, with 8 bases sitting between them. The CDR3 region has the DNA TGTGCCAGCAGTTTAGTAGCCCGTGAGACCCAGTACTTC. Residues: CASSLVARETQYF.

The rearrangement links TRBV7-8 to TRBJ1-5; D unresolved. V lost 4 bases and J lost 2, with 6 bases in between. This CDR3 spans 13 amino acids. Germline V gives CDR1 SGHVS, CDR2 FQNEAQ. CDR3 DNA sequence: TGTGCCAGCAGCTCTGGGCGCAATCAGCCCCAGCATTTT. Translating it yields CASSSGRNQPQHF.

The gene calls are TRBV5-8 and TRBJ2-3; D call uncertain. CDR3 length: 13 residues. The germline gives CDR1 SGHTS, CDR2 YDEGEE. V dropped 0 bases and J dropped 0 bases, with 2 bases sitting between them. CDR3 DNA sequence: TGTGCCAGCAGCTTGGCTAGCACAGATACGCAGTATTTT. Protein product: CASSLASTDTQYF.

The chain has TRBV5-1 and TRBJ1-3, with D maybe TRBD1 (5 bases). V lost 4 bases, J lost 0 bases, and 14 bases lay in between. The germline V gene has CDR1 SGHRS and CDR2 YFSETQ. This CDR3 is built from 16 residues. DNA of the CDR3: TGCGCCAGCAGCACGGCAGGAGACAGCTCTGGAAACACCATATATTTT. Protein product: CASSTAGDSSGNTIYF.

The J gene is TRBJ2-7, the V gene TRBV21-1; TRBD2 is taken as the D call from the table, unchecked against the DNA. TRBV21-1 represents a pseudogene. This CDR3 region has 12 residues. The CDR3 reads CASSKGLYEQYF. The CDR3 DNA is TGTGCCAGCAGCAAGGGACTCTACGAGCAGTACTTC.

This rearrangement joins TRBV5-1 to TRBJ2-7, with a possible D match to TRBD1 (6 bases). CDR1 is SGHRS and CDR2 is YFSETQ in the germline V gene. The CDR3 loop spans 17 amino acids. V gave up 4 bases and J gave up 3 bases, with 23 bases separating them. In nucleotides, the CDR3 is TGCGCCAGCAGCCCGACGTCCGGGGCAGCCAGGGGCTACGAGCAGTACTTC. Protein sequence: CASSPTSGAARGYEQYF.

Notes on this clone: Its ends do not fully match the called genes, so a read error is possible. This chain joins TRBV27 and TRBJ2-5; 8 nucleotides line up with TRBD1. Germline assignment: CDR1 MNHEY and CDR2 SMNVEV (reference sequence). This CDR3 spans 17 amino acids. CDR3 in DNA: TGTGCCAGCAGTTTAGCAGTAACAGGGGGGTTTCAAGGGACCCAGTACTTC. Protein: CASSLAVTGGFQGTQYF.

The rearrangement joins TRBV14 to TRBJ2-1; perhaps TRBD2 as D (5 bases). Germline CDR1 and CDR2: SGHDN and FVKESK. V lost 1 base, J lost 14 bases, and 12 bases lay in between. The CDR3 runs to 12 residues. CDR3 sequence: CASSQAGSGKFF. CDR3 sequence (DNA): TGTGCCAGCAGCCAAGCGGGAAGTGGCAAGTTCTTC.

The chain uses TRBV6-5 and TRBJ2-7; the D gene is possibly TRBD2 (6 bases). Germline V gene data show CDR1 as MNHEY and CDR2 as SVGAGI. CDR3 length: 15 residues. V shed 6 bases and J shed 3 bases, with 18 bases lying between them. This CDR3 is CASSSAVAVVYEQYF. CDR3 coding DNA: TGTGCCAGCAGCTCGGCGGTAGCGGTGGTCTACGAGCAGTACTTC.

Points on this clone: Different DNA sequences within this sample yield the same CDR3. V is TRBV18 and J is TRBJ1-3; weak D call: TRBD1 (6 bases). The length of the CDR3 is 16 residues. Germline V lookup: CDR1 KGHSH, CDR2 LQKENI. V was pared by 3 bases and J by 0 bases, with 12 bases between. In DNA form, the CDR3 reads TGTGCCAGCTCACCGTCCACAGGGAACTCTGGAAACACCATATATTTT. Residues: CASSPSTGNSGNTIYF.

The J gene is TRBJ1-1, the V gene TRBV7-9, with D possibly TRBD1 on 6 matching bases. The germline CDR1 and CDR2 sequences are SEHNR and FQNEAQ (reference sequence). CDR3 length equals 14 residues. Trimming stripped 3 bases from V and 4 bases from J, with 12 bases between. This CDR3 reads CASSFSSTGTEAFF. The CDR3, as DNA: TGTGCCAGCAGCTTTTCGTCGACAGGCACTGAAGCTTTCTTT.

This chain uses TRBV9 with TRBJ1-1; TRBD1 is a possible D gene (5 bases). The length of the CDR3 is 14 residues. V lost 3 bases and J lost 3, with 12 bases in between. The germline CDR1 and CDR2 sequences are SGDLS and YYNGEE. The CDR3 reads CASSATPGYTEAFF. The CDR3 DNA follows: TGTGCCAGCAGCGCCACCCCAGGGTACACTGAAGCTTTCTTT.

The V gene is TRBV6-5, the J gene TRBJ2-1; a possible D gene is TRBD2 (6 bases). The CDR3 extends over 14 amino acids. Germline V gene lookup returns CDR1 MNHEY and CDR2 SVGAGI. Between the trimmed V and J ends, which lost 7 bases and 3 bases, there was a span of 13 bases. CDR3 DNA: TGTGCCAGCACCTCGACTAGAAACTACAATGAGCAGTTCTTC. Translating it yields CASTSTRNYNEQFF.

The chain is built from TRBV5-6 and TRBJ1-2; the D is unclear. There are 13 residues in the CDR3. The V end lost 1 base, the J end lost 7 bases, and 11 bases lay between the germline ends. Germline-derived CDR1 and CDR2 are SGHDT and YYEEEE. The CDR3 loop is CASSLPYPSGYTF. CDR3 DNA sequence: TGTGCCAGCAGCTTGCCGTATCCCTCTGGCTACACCTTC.

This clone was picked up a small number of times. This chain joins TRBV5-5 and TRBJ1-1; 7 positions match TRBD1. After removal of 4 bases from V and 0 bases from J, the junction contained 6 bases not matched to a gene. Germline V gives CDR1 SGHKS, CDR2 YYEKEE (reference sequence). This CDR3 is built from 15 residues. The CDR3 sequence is CASSTRQGLNTEAFF. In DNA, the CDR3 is TGTGCCAGCAGCACTCGACAGGGCCTGAACACTGAAGCTTTCTTT.

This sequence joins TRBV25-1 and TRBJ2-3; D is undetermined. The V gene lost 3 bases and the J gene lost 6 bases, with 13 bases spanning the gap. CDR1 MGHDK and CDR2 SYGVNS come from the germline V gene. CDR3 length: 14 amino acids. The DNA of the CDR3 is TGTGCCAGCAGTGATGCTAGGAGTGGGGATACGCAGTATTTT. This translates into CASSDARSGDTQYF.

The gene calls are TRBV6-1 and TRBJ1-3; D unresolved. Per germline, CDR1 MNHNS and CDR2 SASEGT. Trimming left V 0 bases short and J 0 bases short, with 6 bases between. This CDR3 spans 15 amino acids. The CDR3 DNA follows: TGTGCCAGCAGTGAAGCACCTACCTCTGGAAACACCATATATTTT. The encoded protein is CASSEAPTSGNTIYF.

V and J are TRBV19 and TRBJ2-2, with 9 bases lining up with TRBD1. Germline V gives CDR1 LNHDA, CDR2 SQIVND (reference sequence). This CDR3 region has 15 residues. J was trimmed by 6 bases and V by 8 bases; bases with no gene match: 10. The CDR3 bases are TGTGCCAGTTTCTCGGACAGGGGTTTAGCCGGGGAGCTGTTTTTT. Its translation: CASFSDRGLAGELFF.

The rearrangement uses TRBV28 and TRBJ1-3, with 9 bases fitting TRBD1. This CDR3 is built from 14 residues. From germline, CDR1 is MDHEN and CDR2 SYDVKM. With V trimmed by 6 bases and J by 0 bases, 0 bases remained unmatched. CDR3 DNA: TGTGCCAGCAGGACAGGGGGCTCTGGAAACACCATATATTTT. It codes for CASRTGGSGNTIYF. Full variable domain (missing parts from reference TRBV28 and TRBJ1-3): DVKVTQSSRYLVKRTGEKVFLECVQDMDHENMFWYRQDPGLGLRLIYFSYDVKMKEKGDIPEGYSVSREKKERFSLILESASTNQTSMYLCASRTGGSGNTIYFGEGSWLTVV.

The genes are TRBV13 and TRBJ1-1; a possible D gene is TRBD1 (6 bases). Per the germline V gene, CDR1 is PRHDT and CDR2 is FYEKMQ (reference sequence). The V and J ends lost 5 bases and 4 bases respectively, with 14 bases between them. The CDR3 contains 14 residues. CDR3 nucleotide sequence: TGTGCCAGCAGCGGGGAGGGGGGAGCCACTGAAGCTTTCTTT. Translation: CASSGEGGATEAFF.

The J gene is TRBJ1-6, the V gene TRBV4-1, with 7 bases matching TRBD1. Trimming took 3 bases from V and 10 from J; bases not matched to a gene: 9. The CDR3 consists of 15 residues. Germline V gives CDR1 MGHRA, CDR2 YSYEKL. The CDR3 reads CASSQYKDRDSPLHF. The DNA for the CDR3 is TGCGCCAGCAGCCAGTACAAAGACAGGGACTCACCCCTCCACTTT.